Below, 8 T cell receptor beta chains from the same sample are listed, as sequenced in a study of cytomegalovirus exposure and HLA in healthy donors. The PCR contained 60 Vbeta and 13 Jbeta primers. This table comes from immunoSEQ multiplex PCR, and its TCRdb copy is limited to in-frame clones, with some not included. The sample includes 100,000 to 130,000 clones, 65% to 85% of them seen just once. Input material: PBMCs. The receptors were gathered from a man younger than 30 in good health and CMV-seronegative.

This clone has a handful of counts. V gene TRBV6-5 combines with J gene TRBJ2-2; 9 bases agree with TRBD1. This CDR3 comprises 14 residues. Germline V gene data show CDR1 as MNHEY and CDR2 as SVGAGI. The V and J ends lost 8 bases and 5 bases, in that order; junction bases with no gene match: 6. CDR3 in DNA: TGTGCCAGCGAGGGGACAGGGCGGACCGGGGAGCTGTTTTTT. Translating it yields CASEGTGRTGELFF.

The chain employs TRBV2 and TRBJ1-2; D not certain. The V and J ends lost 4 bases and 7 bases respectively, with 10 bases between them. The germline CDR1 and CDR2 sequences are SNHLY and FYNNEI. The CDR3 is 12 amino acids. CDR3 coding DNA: TGTGCCAGCAGTGGCATCGGGTCTGGCTACACCTTC. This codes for CASSGIGSGYTF.

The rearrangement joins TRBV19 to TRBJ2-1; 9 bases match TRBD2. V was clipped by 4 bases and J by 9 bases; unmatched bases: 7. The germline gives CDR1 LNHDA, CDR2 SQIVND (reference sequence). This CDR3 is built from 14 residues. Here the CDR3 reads CASSNSGGRVEQFF. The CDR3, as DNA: TGTGCCAGTAGTAATAGCGGGGGACGGGTTGAGCAGTTCTTC.

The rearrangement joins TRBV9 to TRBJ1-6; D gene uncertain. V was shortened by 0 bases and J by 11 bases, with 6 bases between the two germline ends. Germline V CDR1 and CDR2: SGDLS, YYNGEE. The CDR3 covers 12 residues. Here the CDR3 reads CASSVGQAPLHF. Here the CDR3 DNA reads TGTGCCAGCAGCGTAGGTCAGGCACCCCTCCACTTT. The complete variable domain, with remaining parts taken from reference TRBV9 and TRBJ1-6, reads DSGVTQTPKHLITATGQRVTLRCSPRSGDLSVYWYQQSLDQGLQFLIQYYNGEERAKGNILERFSAQQFPDLHSELNLSSLELGDSALYFCASSVGQAPLHFGNGTRLTVT.

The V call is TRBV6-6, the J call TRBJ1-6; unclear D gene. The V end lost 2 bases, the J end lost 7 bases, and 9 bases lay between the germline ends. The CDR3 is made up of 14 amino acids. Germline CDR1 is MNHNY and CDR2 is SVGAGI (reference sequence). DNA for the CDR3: TGTGCCAGCAGTTACGTCGGGGAAAATTCACCCCTCCACTTT. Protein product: CASSYVGENSPLHF.

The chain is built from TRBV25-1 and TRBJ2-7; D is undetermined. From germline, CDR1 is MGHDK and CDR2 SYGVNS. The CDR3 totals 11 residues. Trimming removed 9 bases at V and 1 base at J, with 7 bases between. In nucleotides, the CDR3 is TGTGCCAGTTCCCTGTCCTACGAGCAGTACTTC. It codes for CASSLSYEQYF.

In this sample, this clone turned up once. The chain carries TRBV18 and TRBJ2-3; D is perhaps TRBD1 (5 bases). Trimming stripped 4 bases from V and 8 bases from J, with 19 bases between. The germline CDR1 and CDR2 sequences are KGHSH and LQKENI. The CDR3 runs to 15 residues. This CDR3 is CASSLEFRQGGTQYF. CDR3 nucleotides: TGTGCCAGCTCACTCGAGTTCCGGCAGGGCGGTACGCAGTATTTT.

CDR3 DNA: TGTGCCAGCAGCCGGTCTATGAACACTGAAGCTTTCTTT. It encodes CASSRSMNTEAFF. The V gene is TRBV7-8, the J gene TRBJ1-1, with D hard to call. This CDR3 has 13 amino acids. The ends were cut back, 5 bases at V and 0 bases at J, with 7 bases in the middle. Germline lookup yields CDR1 SGHVS and CDR2 FQNEAQ.